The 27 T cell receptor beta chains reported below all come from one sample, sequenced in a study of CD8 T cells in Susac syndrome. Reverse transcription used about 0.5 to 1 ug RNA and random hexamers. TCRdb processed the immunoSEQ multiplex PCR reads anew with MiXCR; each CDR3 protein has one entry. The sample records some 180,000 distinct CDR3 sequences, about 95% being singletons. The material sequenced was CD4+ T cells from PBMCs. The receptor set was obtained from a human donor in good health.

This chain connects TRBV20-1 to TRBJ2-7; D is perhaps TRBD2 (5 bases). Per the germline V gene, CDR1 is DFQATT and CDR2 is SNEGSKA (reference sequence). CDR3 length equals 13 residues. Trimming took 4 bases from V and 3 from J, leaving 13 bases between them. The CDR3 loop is CSAKDAGLYEQYF. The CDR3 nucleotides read TGCAGTGCTAAGGACGCGGGCCTCTACGAGCAGTACTTC.

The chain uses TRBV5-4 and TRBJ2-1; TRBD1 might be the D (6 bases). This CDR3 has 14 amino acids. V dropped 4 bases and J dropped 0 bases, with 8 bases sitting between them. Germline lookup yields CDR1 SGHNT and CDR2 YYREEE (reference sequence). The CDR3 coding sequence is TGTGCCAGCAGCCCGGACAGCTCCTACAATGAGCAGTTCTTC. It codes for CASSPDSSYNEQFF.

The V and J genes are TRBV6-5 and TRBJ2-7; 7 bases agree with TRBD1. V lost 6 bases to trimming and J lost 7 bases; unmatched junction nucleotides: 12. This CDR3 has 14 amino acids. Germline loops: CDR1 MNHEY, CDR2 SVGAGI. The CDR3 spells CASRRGQVSFEQYF. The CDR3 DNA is TGTGCCAGCAGGAGGGGGCAGGTTTCTTTTGAGCAGTACTTC.

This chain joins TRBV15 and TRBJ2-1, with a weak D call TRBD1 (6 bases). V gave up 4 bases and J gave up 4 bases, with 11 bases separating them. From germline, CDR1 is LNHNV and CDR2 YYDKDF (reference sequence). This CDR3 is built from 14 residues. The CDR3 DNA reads TGTGCCACCAGCATCAGGGGATTTTACAATGAGCAGTTCTTC. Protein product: CATSIRGFYNEQFF.

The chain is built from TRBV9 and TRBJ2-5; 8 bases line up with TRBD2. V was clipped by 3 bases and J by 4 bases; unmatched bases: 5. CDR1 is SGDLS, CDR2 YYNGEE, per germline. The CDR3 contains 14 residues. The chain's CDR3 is CASSALAGRETQYF. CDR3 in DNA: TGTGCCAGCAGCGCCTTAGCGGGACGAGAGACCCAGTACTTC.

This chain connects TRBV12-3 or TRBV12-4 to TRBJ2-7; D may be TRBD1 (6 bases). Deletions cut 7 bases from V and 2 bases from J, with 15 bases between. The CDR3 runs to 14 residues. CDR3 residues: CASTVTGLTYEQYF. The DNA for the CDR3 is TGTGCCAGCACCGTCACAGGGCTCACCTACGAGCAGTACTTC.

In nucleotides, the CDR3 is TGCAGTGGACAGGGGGAAACACAAGAGACCCAGTACTTC. This codes for CSGQGETQETQYF. The chain carries TRBV20-1 and TRBJ2-5; TRBD1 matches 9 bases. There are 13 residues in the CDR3. The germline V gene has CDR1 DFQATT and CDR2 SNEGSKA (reference sequence). Trimming removed 7 bases from V and 2 bases from J; junction bases left unmatched: 5.

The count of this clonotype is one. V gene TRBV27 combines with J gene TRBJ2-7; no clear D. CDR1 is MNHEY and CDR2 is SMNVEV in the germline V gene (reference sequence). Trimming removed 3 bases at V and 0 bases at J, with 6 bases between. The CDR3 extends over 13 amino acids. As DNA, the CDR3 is TGTGCCAGCAGTTTCTTGGGCTCCTACGAGCAGTACTTC. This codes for CASSFLGSYEQYF.

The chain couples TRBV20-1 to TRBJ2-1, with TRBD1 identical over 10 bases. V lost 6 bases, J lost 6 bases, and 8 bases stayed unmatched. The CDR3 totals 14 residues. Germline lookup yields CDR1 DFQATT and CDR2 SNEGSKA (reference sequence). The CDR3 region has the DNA TGCAGTGCGCTTGGGGACAGGGGAGGCAATGAGCAGTTCTTC. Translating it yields CSALGDRGGNEQFF.

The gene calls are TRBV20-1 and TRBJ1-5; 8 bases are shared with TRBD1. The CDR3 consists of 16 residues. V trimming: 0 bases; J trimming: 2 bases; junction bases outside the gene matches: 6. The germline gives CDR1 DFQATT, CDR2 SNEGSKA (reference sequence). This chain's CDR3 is CSARDSDRAGNQPQHF. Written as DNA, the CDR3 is TGCAGTGCTAGAGATTCGGACAGGGCCGGCAATCAGCCCCAGCATTTT.

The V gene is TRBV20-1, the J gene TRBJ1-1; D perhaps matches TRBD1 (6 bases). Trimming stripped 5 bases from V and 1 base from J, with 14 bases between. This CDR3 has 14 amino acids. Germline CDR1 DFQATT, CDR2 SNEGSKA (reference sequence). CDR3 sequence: CSASLQGKNTEAFF. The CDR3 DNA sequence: TGCAGTGCTTCCTTACAGGGAAAGAACACTGAAGCTTTCTTT.

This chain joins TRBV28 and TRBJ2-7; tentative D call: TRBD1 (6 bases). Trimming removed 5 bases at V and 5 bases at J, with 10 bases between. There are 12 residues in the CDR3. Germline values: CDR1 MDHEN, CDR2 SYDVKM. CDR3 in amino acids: CASSQGHNEQYF. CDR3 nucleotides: TGTGCCAGCAGTCAGGGACACAACGAGCAGTACTTC.

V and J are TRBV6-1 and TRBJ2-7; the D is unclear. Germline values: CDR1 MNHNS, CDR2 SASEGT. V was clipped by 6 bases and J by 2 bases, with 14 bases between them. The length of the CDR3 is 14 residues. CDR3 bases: TGTGCCAGCAGCTACGGACCCCGAACCTACGAGCAGTACTTC. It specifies CASSYGPRTYEQYF.

The CDR3 DNA sequence: TGTGCCAGCAGTGAGGACAGGATTTCCTACAATGAGCAGTTCTTC. The encoded protein is CASSEDRISYNEQFF. This chain joins TRBV27 and TRBJ2-1; 7 positions match TRBD1. With 5 bases clipped from V and 1 base from J, the junction kept 5 bases outside the gene matches. This CDR3 has 15 residues. The germline V gene encodes CDR1 MNHEY and CDR2 SMNVEV (reference sequence).

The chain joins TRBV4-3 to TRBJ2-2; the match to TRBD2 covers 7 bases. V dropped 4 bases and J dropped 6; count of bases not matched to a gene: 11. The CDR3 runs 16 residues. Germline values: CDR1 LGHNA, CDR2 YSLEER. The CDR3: CASSRTTQRDAGELFF. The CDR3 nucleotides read TGCGCCAGCAGCCGGACGACTCAGCGGGACGCCGGGGAGCTGTTTTTT.

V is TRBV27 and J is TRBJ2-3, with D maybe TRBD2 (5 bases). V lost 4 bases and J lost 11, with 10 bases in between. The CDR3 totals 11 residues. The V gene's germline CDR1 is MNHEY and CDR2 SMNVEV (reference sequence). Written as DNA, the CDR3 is TGTGCCAGCAGTTCACTAGAAAAGCAGTATTTT. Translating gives CASSSLEKQYF.

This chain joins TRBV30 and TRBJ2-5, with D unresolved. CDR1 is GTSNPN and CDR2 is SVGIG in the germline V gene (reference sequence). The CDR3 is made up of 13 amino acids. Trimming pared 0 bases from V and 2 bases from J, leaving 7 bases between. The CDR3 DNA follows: TGTGCCTGGAGTGTACGAAGTCAAGAGACCCAGTACTTC. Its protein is CAWSVRSQETQYF.

The DNA for the CDR3 is TGTGCCAGCAGCCAAGAAGACAGGGGAGCTTTCTTT. This sequence encodes CASSQEDRGAFF. The chain uses TRBV3-1 and TRBJ1-1, with 8 bases aligning to TRBD1. This CDR3 has 12 amino acids. With 0 bases clipped from V and 10 bases from J, the junction kept 1 base outside the gene matches. CDR1 is LGHDT, CDR2 YNNKEL, per germline (reference sequence). Using reference TRBV3-1 and TRBJ1-1 for the parts outside the CDR3, the full variable domain is DTAVSQTPKYLVTQMGNDKSIKCEQNLGHDTMYWYKQDSKKFLKIMFSYNNKELIINETVPNRFSPKSPDKAHLNLHINSLELGDSAVYFCASSQEDRGAFFGQGTRLTVV.

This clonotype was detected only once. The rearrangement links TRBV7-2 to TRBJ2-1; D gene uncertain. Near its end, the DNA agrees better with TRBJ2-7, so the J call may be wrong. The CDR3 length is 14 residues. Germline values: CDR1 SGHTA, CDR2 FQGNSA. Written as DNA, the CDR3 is TGTGCCAGCAGCTTAGTGGACGGAAGCTACGAGCAGTACTTC. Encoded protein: CASSLVDGSYEQYF.

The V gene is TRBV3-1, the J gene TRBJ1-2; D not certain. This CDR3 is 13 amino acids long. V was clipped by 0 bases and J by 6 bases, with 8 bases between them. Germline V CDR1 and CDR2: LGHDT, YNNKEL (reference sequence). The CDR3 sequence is CASSQDAGNGYTF. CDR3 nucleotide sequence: TGTGCCAGCAGCCAAGATGCGGGGAATGGCTACACCTTC. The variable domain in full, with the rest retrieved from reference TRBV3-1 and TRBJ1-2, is DTAVSQTPKYLVTQMGNDKSIKCEQNLGHDTMYWYKQDSKKFLKIMFSYNNKELIINETVPNRFSPKSPDKAHLNLHINSLELGDSAVYFCASSQDAGNGYTFGSGTRLTVV.

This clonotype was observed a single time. CDR3 amino acids: CASSSRDRLDQPQHF. Here the CDR3 DNA reads TGTGCCAGCAGTAGCCGGGACAGGCTTGATCAGCCCCAGCATTTT. V usage is TRBV12-3 or TRBV12-4 and J usage is TRBJ1-5; 8 positions agree with TRBD1. V shed 5 bases and J 5 bases; nucleotides not matched to a gene: 8. This CDR3 is 15 amino acids long.

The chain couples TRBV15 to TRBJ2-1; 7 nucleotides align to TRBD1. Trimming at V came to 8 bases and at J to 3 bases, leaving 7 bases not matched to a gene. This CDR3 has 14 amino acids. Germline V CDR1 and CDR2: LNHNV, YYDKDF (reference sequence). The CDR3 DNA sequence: TGTGCCACCGCCTATAGACAGGGCTACAATGAGCAGTTCTTC. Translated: CATAYRQGYNEQFF.

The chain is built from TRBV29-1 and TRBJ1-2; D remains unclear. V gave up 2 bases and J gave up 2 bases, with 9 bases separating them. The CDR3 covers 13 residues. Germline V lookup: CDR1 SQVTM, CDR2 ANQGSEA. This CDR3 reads CSVERTPNYGYTF. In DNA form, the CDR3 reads TGCAGCGTTGAAAGGACGCCCAACTATGGCTACACCTTC.

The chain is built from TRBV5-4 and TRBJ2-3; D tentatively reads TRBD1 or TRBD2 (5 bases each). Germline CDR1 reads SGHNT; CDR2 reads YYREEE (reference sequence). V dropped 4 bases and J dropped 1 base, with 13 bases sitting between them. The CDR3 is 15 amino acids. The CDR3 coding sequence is TGTGCCAGCAGCCCTCTGAGGGGACGCACAGATACGCAGTATTTT. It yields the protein CASSPLRGRTDTQYF.

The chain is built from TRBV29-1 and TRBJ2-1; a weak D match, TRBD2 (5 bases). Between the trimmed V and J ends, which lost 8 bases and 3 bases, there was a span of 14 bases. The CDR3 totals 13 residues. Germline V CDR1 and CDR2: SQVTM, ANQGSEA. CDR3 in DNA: TGCAGCTGGGCGGGCGGAATCTACAATGAGCAGTTCTTC. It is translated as CSWAGGIYNEQFF.

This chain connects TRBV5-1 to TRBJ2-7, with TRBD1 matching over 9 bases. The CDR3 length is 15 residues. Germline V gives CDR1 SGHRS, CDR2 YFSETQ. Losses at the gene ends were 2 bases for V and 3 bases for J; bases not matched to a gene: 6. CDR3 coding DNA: TGCGCCAGCAGCTTCGTACCGGGACAGGGCTACGAGCAGTACTTC. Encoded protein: CASSFVPGQGYEQYF.

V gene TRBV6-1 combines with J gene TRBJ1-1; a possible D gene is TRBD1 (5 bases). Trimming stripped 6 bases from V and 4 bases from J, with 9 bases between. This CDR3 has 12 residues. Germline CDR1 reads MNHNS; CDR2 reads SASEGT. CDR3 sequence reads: CASSREGTEAFF. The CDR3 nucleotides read TGTGCCAGCAGCAGGGAGGGCACTGAAGCTTTCTTT.